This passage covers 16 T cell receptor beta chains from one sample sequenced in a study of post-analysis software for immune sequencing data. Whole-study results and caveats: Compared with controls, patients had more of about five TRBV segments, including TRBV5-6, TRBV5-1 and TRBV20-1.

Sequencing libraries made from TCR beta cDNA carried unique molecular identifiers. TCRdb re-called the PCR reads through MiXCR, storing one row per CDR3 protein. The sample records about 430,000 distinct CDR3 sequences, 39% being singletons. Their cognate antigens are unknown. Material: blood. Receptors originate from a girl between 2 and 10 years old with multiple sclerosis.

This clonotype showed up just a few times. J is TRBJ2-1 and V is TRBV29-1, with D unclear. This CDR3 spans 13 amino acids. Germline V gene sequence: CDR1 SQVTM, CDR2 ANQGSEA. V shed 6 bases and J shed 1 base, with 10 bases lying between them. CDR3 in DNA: TGCAGCGTCCACCTTGCGTCCTACAATGAGCAGTTCTTC. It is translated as CSVHLASYNEQFF.

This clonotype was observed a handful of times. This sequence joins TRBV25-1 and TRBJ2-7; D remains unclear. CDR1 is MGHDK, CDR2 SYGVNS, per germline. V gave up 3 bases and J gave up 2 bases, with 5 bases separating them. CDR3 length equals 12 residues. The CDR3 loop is CASSDGTYEQYF. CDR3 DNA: TGTGCCAGCAGTGACGGAACCTACGAGCAGTACTTC.

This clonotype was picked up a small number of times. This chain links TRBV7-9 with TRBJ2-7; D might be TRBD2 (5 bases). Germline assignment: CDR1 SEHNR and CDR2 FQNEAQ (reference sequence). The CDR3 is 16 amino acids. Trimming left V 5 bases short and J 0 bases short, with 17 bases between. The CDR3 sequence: CASSLNTGFSSYEQYF. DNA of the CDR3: TGTGCCAGCAGCCTAAACACGGGGTTCAGCTCCTACGAGCAGTACTTC. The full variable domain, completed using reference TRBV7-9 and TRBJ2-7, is DTGVSQNPRHKITKRGQNVTFRCDPISEHNRLYWYRQTLGQGPEFLTYFQNEAQLEKSRLLSDRFSAERPKGSFSTLEIQRTEQGDSAMYLCASSLNTGFSSYEQYFGPGTRLTVT.

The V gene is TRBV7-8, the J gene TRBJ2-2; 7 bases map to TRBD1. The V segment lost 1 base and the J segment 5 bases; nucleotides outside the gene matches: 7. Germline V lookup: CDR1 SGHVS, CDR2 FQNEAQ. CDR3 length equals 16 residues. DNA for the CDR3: TGTGCCAGCAGCTTAGAAGACAGGGTGGTTACCGGGGAGCTGTTTTTT. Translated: CASSLEDRVVTGELFF.

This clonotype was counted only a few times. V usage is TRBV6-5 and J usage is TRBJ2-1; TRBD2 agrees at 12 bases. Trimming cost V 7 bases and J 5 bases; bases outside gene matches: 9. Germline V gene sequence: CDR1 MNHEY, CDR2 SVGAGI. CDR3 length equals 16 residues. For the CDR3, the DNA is TGTGCCAGCATCCGCCTAGCGGGAGGGCTTGACAATGAGCAGTTCTTC. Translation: CASIRLAGGLDNEQFF.

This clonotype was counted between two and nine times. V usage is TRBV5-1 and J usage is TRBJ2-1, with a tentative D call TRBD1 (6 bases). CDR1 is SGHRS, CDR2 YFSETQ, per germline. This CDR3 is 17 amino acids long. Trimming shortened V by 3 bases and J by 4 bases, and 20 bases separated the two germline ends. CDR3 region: CASSSKYRVGGYNEQFF. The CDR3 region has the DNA TGCGCCAGCAGCTCCAAATACAGGGTAGGGGGATACAATGAGCAGTTCTTC.

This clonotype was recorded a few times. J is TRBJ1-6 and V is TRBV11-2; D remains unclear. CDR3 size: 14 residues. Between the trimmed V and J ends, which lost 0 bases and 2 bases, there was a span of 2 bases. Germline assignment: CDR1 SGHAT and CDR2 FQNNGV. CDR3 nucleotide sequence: TGTGCCAGCAGCTTAGAAACCTATAATTCACCCCTCCACTTT. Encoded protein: CASSLETYNSPLHF.

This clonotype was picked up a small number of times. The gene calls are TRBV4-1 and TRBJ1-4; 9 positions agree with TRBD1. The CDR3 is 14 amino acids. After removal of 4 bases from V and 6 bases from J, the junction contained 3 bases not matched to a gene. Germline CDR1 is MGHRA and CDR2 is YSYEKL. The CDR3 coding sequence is TGCGCCAGCAGCCCCGGACAGGGGCATGAAAAACTGTTTTTT. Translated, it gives CASSPGQGHEKLFF.

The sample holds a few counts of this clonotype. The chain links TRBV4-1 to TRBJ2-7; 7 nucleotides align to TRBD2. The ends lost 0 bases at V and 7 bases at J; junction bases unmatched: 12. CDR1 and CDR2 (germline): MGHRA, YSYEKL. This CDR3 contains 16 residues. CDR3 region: CASSQDRTVSGGEQYF. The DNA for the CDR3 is TGCGCCAGCAGCCAAGATCGTACAGTTTCCGGGGGGGAGCAGTACTTC.

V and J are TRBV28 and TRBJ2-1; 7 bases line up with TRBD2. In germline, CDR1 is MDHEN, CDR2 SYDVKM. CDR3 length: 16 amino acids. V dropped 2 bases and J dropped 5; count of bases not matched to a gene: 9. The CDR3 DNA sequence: TGTGCCAGCAGTTTAGGGACTAAGCGGCGCCACAATGAGCAGTTCTTC. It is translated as CASSLGTKRRHNEQFF.

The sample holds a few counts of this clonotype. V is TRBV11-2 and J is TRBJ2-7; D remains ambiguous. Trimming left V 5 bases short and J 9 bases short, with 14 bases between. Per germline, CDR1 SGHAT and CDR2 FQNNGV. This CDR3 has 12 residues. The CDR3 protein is CASSTGPVGQYF. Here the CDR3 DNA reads TGTGCCAGCAGCACGGGCCCTGTAGGGCAGTACTTC.

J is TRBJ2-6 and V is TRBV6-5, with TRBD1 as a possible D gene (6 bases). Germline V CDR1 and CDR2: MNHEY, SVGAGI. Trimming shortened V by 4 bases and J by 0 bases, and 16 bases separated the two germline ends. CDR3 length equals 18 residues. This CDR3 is CASSSRTVTYSGANVLTF. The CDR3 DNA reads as TGTGCCAGCAGTTCACGGACAGTGACCTACTCTGGGGCCAACGTCCTGACTTTC.

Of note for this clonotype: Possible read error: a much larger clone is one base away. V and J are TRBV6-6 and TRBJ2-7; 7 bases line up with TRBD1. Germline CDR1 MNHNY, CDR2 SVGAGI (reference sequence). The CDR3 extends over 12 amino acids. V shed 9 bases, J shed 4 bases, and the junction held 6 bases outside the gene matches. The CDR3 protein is CARSVQGYEQYF. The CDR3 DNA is TGTGCCAGGAGTGTACAGGGGTACGAGCAGTACTTC.

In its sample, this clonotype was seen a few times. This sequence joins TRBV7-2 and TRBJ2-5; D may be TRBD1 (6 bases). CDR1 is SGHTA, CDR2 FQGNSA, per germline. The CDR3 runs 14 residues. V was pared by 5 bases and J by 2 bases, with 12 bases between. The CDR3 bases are TGTGCCAGCAGCCAAAGGCAGGGGCAAGAGACCCAGTACTTC. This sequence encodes CASSQRQGQETQYF.

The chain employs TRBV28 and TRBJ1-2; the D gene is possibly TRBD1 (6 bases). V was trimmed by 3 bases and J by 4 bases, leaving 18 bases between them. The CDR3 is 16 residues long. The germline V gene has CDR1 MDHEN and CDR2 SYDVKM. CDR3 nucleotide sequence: TGTGCCAGCAGTTTGGTACAGGGCTTTGGTACCTATGGCTACACCTTC. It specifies CASSLVQGFGTYGYTF.

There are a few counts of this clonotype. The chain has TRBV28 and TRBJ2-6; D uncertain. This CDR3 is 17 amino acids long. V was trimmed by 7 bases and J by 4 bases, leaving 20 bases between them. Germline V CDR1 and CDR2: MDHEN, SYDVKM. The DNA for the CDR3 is TGTGCCAGCACCCTGGTCTGGGTAGTGGGAGGGGCCAACGTCCTGACTTTC. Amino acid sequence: CASTLVWVVGGANVLTF.